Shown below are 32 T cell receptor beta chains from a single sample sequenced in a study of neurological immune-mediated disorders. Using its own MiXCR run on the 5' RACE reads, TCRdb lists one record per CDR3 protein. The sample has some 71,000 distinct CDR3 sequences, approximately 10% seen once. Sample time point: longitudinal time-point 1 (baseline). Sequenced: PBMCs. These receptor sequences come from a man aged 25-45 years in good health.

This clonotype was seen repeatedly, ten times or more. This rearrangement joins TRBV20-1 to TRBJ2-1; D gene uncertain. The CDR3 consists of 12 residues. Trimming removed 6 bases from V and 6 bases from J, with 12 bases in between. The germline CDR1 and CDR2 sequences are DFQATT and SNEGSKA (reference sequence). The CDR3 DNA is TGCAGTGCCGACGACGGCGGCAATGAGCAGTTCTTC. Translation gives CSADDGGNEQFF.

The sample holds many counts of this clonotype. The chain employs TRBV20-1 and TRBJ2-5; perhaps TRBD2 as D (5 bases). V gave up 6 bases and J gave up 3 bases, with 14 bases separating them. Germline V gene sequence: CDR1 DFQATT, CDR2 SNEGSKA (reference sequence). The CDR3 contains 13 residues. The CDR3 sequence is CSAFVGAKETQYF. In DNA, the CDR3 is TGCAGTGCATTCGTGGGAGCAAAAGAGACCCAGTACTTC.

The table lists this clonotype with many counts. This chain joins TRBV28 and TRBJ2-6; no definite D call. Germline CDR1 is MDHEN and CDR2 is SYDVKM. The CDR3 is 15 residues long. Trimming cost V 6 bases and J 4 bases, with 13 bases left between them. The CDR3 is CASRGSASGANVLTF. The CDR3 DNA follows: TGTGCCAGCAGGGGGTCAGCTTCAGGGGCCAACGTCCTGACTTTC.

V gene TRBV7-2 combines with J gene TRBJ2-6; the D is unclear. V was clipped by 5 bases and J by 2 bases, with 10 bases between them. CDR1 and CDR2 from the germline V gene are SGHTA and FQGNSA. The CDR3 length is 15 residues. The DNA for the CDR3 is TGTGCCAGCAGCCCGTCGATAGCTGGGGCCAACGTCCTGACTTTC. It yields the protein CASSPSIAGANVLTF. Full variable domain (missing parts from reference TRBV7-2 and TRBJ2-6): GAGVSQSPSNKVTEKGKDVELRCDPISGHTALYWYRQSLGQGLEFLIYFQGNSAPDKSGLPSDRFSAERTGGSVSTLTIQRTQQEDSAVYLCASSPSIAGANVLTFGAGSRLTVL.

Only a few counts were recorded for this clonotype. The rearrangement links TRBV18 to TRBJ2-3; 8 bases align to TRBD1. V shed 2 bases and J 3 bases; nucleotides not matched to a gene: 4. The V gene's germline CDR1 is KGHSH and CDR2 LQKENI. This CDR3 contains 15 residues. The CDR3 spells CASSPTGGTTDTQYF. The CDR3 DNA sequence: TGTGCCAGCTCACCAACAGGGGGAACTACAGATACGCAGTATTTT.

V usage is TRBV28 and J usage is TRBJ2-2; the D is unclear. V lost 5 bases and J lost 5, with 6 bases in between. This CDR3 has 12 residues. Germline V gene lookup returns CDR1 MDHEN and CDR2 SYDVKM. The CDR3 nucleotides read TGTGCCAGCAGTCTACTAACCGGGGAGCTGTTTTTT. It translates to CASSLLTGELFF.

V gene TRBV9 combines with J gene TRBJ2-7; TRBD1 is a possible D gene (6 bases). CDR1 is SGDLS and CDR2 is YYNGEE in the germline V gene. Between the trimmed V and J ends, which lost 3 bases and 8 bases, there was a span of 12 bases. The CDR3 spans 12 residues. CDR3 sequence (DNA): TGTGCCAGCAGCGCACAGGGAACCCAGCAGTACTTC. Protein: CASSAQGTQQYF.

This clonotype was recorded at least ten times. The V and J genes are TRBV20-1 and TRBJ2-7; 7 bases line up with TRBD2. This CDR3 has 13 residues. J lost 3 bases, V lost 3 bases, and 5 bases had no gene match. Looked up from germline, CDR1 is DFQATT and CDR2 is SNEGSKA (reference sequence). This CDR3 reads CSASSGLNYEQYF. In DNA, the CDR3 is TGCAGTGCTAGTTCGGGACTAAACTACGAGCAGTACTTC.

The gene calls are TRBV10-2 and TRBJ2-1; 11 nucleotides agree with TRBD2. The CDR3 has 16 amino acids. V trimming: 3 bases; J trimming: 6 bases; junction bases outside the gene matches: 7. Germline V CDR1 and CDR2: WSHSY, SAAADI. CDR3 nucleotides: TGCGCCAGCAGTGAAATAGGGGGGACTAGCGGCAATGAGCAGTTCTTC. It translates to CASSEIGGTSGNEQFF.

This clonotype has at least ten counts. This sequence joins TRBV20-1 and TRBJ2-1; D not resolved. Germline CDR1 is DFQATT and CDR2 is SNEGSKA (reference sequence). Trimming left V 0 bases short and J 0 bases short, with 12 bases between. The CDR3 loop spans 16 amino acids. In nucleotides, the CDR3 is TGCAGTGCTAGAGATCCGGGCATAACCTCCTACAATGAGCAGTTCTTC. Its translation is CSARDPGITSYNEQFF.

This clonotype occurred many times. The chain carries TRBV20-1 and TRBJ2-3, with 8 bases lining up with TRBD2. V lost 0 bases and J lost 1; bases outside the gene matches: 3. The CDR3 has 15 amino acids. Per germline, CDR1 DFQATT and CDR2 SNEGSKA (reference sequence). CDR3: CSARERAGGTDTQYF. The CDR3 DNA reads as TGCAGTGCTAGAGAGAGAGCGGGAGGCACAGATACGCAGTATTTT.

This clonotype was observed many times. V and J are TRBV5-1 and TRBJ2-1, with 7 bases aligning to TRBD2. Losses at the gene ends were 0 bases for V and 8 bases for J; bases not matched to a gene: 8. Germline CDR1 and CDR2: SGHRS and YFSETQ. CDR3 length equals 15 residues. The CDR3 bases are TGCGCCAGCAGCTTGGAGTCTAGCGGAAGGGATGAGCAGTTCTTC. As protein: CASSLESSGRDEQFF.

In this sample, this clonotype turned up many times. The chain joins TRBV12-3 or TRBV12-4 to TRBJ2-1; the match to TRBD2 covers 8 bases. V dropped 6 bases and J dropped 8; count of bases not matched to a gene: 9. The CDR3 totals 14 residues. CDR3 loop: CASSRREGSDEQFF. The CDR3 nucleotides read TGTGCCAGCAGCCGCCGGGAGGGGAGCGATGAGCAGTTCTTC.

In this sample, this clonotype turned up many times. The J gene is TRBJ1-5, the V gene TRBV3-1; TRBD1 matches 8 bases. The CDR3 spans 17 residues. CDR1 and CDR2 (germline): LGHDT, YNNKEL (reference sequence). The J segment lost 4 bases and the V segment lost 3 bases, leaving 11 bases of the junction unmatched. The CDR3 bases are TGTGCCAGCAGCCAGAGTGCCGGGACAGGAACTAATCAGCCCCAGCATTTT. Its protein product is CASSQSAGTGTNQPQHF.

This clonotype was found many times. Here the CDR3 DNA reads TGTGCCAGCAGTTTGTCAGGGGGCTCCTACGAGCAGTACTTC. Its protein product is CASSLSGGSYEQYF. The chain employs TRBV28 and TRBJ2-7, with 7 nucleotides matching TRBD1. Losses at the gene ends were 3 bases for V and 0 bases for J; bases not matched to a gene: 2. Germline-derived CDR1 and CDR2 are MDHEN and SYDVKM. The CDR3 covers 14 residues.

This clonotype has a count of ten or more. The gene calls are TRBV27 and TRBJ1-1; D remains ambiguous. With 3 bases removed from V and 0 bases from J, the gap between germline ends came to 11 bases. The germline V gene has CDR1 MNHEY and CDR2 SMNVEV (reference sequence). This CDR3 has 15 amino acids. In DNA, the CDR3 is TGTGCCAGCAGTTTGGTGGGTTTAGTGAACACTGAAGCTTTCTTT. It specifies CASSLVGLVNTEAFF.

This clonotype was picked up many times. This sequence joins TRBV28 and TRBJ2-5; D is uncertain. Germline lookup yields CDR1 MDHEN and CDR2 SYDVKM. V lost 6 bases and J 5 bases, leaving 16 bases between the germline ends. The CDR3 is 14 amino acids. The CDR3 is CASRDQMAGETQYF. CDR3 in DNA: TGTGCCAGCAGAGACCAAATGGCTGGGGAGACCCAGTACTTC.

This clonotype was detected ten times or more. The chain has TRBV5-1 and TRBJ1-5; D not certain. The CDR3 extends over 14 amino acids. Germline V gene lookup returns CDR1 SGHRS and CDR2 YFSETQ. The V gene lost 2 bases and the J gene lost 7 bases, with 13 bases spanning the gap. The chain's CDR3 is CASSFGGKEQPQHF. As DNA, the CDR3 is TGCGCCAGCAGCTTCGGAGGGAAGGAGCAGCCCCAGCATTTT. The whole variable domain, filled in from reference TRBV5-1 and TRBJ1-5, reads KAGVTQTPRYLIKTRGQQVTLSCSPISGHRSVSWYQQTPGQGLQFLFEYFSETQRNKGNFPGRFSGRQFSNSRSEMNVSTLELGDSALYLCASSFGGKEQPQHFGDGTRLSIL.

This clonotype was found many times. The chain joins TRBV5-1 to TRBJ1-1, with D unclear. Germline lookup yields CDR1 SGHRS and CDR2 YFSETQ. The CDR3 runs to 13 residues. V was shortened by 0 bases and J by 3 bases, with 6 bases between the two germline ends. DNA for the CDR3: TGCGCCAGCAGCTTGGTTCATGACACTGAAGCTTTCTTT. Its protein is CASSLVHDTEAFF.

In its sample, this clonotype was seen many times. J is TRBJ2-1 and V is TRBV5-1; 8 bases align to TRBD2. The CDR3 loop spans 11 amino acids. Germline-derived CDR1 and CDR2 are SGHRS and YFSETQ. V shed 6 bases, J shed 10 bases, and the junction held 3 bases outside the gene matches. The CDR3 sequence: CASTSGSEQFF. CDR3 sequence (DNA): TGCGCCAGCACCAGCGGGAGCGAGCAGTTCTTC.

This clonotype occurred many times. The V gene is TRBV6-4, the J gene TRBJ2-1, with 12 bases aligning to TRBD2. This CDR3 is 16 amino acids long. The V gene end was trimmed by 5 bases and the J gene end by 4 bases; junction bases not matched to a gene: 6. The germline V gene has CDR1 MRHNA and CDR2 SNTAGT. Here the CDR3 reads CASSRTSGTKYNEQFF. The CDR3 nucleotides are TGTGCCAGCAGTAGGACTAGCGGGACAAAATACAATGAGCAGTTCTTC.

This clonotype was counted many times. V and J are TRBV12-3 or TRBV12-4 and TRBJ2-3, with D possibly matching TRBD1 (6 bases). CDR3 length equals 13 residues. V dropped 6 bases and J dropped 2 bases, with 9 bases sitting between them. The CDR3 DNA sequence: TGTGCCAGCAGCAGGGACAACACAGATACGCAGTATTTT. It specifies CASSRDNTDTQYF.

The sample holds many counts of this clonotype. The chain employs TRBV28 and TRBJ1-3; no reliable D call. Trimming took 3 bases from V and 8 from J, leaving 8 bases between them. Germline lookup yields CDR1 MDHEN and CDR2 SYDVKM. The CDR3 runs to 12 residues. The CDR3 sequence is CASSLNLDTIYF. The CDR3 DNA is TGTGCCAGCAGTTTGAACCTGGACACCATATATTTT.

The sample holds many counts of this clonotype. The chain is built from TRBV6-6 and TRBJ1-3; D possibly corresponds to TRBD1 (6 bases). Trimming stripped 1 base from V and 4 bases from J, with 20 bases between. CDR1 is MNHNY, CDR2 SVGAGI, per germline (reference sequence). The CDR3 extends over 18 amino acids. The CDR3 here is CASSYLGARQALGNTIYF. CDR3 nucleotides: TGTGCCAGCAGTTACTTAGGGGCCAGACAGGCGCTCGGAAACACCATATATTTT.

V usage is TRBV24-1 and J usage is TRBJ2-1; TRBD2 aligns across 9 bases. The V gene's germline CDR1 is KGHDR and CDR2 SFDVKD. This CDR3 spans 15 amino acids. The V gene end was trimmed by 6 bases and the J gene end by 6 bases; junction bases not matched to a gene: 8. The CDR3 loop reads CATSPGTSYLNEQFF. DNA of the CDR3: TGTGCCACCAGTCCGGGGACTAGCTACCTCAATGAGCAGTTCTTC.

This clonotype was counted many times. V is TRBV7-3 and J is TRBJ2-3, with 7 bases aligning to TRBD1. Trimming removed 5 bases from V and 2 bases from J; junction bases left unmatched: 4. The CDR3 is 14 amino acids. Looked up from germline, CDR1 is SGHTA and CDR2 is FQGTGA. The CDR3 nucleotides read TGTGCCAGCAGCCCCGGGACAGCCACAGATACGCAGTATTTT. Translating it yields CASSPGTATDTQYF.

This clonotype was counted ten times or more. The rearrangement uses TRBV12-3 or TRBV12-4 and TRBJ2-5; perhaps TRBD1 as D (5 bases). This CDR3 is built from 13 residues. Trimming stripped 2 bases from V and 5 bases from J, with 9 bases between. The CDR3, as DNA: TGTGCCAGCAGTTTAATGGGGCGGGAGACCCAGTACTTC. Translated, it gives CASSLMGRETQYF.

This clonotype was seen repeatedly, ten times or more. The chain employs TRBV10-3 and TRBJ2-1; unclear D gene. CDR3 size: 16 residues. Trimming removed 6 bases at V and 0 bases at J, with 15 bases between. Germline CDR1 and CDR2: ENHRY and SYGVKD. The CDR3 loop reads CAIREGSTTSYNEQFF. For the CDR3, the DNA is TGTGCCATCAGGGAAGGGTCCACCACCTCCTACAATGAGCAGTTCTTC.

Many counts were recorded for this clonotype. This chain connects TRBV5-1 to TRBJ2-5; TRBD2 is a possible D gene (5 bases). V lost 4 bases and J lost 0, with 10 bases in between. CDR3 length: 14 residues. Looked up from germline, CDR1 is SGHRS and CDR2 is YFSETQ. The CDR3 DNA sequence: TGCGCCAGCAGCGCGGGCAGCCACCAAGAGACCCAGTACTTC. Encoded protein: CASSAGSHQETQYF.

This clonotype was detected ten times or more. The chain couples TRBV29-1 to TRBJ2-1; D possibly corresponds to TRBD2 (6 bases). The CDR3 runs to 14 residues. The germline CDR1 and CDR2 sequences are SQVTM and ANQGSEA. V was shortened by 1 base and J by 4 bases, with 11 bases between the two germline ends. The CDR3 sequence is CSVEAPGVYNEQFF. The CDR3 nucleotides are TGCAGCGTTGAAGCGCCGGGGGTTTACAATGAGCAGTTCTTC.

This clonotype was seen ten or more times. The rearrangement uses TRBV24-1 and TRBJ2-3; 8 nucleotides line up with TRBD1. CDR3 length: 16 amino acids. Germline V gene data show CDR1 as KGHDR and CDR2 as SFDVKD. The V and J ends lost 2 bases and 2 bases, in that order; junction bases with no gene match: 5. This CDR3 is CATSDWGTGNTDTQYF. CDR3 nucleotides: TGTGCCACCAGTGATTGGGGGACAGGAAACACAGATACGCAGTATTTT.

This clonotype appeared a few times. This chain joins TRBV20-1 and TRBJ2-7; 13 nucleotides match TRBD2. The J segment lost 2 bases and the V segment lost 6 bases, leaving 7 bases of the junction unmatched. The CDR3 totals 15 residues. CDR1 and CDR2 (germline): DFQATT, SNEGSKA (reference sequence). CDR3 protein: CSASSGLAGTYEQYF. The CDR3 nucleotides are TGCAGTGCCAGTTCGGGACTAGCGGGGACCTACGAGCAGTACTTC.